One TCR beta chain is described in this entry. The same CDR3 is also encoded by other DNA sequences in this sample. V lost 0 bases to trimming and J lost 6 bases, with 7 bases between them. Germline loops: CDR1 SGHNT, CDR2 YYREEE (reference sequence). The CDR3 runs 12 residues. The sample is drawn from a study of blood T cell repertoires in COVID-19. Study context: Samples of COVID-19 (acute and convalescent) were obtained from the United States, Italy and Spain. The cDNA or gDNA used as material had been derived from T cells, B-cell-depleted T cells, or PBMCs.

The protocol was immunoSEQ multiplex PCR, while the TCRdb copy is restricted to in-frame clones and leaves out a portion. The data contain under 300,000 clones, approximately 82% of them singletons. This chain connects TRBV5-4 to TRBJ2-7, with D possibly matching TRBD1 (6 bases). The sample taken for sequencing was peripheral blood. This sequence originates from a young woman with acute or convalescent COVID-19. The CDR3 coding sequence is TGTGCCAGCAGCTTGGGAGGGGGCGAGCAGTACTTC. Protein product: CASSLGGGEQYF.